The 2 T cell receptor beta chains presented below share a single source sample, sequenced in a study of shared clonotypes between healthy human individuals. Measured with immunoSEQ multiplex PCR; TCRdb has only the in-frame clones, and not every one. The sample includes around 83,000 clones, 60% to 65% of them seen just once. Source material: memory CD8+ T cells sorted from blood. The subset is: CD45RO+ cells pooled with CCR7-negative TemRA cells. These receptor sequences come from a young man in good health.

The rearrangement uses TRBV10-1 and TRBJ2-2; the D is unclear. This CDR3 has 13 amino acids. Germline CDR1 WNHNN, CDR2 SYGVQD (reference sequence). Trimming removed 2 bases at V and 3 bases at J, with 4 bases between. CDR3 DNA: TGCGCCAGCAGTGAGGGGGACACCGGGGAGCTGTTTTTT. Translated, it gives CASSEGDTGELFF.

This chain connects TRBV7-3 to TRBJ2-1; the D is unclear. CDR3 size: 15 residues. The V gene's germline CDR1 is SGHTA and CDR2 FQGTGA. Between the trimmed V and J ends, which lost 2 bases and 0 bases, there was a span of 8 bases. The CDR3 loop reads CASSLFLDSYNEQFF. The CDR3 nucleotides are TGTGCCAGCAGCTTATTTTTGGACTCCTACAATGAGCAGTTCTTC.